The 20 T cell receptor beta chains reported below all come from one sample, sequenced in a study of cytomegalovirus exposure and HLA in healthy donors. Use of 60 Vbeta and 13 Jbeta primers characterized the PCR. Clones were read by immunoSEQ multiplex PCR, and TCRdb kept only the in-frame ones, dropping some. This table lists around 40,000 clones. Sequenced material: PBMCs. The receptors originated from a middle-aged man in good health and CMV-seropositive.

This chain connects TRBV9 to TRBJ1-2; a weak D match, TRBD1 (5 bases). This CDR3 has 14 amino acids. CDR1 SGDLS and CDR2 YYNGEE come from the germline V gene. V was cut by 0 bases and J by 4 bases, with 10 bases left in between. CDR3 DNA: TGTGCCAGCAGCGTAGACCCCGGGGGCTATGGCTACACCTTC. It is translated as CASSVDPGGYGYTF.

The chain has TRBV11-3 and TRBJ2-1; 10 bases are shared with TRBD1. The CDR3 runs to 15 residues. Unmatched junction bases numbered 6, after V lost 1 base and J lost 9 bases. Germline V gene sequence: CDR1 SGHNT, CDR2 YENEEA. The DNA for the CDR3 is TGTGCCAGCAGCTTAGCAGGACAGGGGGGAACTGAGCAGTTCTTC. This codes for CASSLAGQGGTEQFF. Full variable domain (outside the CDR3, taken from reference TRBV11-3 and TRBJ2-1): EAGVVQSPRYKIIEKKQPVAFWCNPISGHNTLYWYLQNLGQGPELLIRYENEEAVDDSQLPKDRFSAERLKGVDSTLKIQPAELGDSAVYLCASSLAGQGGTEQFFGPGTRLTVL.

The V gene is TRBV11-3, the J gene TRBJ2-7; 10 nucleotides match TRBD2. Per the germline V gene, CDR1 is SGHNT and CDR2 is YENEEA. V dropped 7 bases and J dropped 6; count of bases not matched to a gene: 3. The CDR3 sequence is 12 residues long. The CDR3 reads CASKAGGPEQYF. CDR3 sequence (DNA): TGTGCCAGCAAAGCGGGAGGGCCCGAGCAGTACTTC.

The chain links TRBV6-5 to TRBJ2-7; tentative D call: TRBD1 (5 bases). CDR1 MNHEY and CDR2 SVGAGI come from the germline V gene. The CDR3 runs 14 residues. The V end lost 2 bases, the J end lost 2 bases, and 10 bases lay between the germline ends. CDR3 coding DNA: TGTGCCAGCAGTTACGGGGCGATCCCCTACGAGCAGTACTTC. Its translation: CASSYGAIPYEQYF.

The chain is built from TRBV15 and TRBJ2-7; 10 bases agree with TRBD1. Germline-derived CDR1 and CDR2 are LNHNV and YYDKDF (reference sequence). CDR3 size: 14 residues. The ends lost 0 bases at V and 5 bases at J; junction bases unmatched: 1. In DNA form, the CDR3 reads TGTGCCACCAGCAGAGAGGGACAGGGGAACGAGCAGTACTTC. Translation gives CATSREGQGNEQYF.

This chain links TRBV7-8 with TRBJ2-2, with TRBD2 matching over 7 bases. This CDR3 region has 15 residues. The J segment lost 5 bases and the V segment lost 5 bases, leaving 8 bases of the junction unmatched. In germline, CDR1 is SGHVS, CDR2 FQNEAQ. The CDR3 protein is CASSARDYGTGELFF. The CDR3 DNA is TGTGCCAGCAGCGCCCGGGACTACGGTACCGGGGAGCTGTTTTTT.

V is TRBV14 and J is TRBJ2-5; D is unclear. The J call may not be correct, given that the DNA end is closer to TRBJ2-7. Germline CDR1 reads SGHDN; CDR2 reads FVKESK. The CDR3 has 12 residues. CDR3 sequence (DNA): TGTGCCAGCAGCCAAATGAGAGTCGAGCAGTACTTC. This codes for CASSQMRVEQYF.

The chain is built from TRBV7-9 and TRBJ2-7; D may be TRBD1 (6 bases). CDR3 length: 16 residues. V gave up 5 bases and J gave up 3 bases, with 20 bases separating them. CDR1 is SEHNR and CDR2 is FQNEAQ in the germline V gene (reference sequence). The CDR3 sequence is CASSPSLTGTHYEQYF. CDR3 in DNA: TGTGCCAGCAGCCCGAGTTTGACAGGAACCCACTACGAGCAGTACTTC.

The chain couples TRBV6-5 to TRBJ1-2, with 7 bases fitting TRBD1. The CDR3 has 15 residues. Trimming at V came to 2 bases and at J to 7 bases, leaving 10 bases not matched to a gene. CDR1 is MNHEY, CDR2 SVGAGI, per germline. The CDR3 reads CASSYARQGGSGYTF. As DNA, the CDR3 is TGTGCCAGCAGTTACGCCCGACAGGGTGGTAGTGGCTACACCTTC.

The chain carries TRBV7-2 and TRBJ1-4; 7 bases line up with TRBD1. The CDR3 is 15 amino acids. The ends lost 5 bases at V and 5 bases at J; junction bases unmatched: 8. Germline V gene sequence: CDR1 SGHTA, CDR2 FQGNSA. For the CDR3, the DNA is TGTGCCAGCAGCCCAACCGGGACAGCGAATGAAAAACTGTTTTTT. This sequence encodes CASSPTGTANEKLFF.

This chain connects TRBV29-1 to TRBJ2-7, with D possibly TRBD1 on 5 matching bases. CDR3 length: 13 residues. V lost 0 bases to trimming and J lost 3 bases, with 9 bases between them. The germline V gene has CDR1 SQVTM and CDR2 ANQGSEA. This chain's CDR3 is CSVEDLQGYEQYF. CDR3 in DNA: TGCAGCGTTGAAGACCTTCAGGGCTACGAGCAGTACTTC.

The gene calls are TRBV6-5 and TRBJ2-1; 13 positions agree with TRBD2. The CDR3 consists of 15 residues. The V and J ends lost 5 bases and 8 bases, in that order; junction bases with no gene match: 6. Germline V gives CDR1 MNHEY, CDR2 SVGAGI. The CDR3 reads CASSKTSGRAHEQFF. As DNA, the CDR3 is TGTGCCAGCAGTAAAACTAGCGGGAGGGCCCATGAGCAGTTCTTC.

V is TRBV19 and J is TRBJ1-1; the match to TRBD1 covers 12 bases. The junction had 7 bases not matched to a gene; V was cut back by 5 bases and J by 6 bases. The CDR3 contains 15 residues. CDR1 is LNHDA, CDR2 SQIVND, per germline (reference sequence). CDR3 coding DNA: TGTGCCAGTAGTCCTTGGGACAGGGGGCGTTCTGAAGCTTTCTTT. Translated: CASSPWDRGRSEAFF.

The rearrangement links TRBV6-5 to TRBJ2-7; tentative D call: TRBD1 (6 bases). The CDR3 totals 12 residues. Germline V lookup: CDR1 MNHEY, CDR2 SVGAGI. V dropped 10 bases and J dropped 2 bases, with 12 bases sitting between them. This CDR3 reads CATGQRPYEQYF. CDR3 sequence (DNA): TGTGCCACAGGACAGCGACCCTACGAGCAGTACTTC.

The CDR3 nucleotides read TGTGCCAGCAGCCAAGATCCCAGGGACGAGCAGTACTTC. Protein: CASSQDPRDEQYF. The chain combines TRBV4-2 with TRBJ2-7; the D gene is possibly TRBD1 (5 bases). V lost 0 bases and J 5 bases, leaving 8 bases between the germline ends. The CDR3 extends over 13 amino acids. CDR1 is LGHNA, CDR2 YNFKEQ, per germline.

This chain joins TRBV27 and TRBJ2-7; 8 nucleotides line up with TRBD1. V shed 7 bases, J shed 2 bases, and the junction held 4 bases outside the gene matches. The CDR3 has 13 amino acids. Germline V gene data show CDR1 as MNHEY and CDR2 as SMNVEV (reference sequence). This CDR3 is CASISQGAYEQYF. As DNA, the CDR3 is TGTGCCAGCATCTCACAGGGGGCCTACGAGCAGTACTTC.

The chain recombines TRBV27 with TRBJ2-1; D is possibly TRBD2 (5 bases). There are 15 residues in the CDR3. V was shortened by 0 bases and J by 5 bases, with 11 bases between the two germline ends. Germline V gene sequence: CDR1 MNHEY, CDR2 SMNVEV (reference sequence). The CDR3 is CASSLSGGPDNEQFF. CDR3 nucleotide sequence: TGTGCCAGCAGTTTATCTGGCGGGCCGGACAATGAGCAGTTCTTC.

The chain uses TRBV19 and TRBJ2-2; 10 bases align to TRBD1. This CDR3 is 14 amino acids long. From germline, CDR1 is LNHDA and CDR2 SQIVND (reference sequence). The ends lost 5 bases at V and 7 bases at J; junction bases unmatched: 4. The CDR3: CASSPRTGGGELFF. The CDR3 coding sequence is TGTGCCAGTAGTCCCCGGACAGGGGGCGGGGAGCTGTTTTTT.

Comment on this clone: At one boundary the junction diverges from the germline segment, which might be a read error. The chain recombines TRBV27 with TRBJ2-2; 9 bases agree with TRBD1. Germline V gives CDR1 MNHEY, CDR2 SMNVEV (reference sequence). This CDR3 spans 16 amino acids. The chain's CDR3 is CATSNTGDRESGELFF. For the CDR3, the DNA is TGTGCCACCAGTAACACCGGGGACAGGGAATCCGGGGAGCTGTTTTTT.

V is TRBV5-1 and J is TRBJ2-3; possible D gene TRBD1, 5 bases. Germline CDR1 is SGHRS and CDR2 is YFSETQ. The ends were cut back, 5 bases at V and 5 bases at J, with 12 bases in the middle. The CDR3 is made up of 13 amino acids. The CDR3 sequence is CASRDTGGDTQYF. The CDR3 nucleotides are TGCGCCAGCAGGGACACCGGCGGAGATACGCAGTATTTT.